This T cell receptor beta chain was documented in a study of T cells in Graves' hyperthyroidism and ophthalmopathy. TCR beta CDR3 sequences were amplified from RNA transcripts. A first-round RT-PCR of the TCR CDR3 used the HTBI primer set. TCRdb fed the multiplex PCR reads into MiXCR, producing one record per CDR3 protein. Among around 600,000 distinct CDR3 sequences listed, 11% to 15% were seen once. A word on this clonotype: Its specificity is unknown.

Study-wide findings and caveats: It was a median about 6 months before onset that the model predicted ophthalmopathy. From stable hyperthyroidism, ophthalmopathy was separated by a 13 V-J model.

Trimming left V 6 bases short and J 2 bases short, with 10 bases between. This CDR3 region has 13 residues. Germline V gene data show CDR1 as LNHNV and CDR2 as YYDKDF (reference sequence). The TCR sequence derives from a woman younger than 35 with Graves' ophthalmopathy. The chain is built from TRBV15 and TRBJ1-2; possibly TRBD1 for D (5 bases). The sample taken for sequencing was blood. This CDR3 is CATSVTENYGYTF. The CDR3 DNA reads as TGTGCCACCAGTGTGACAGAGAACTATGGCTACACCTTC.